These T cell receptor beta chains were read from a single sample in a study of T cells after yellow fever vaccination. TCRdb called the 5' RACE reads again in MiXCR, with one record for every CDR3 protein. The data show 350,000 to 450,000 distinct CDR3 sequences, about 6.2% seen once. The sequences come from PBMCs, collected 5 days after the yellow fever booster vaccination. The receptors stem from a man aged 30-40 years who received the YFV17D yellow fever vaccine. The CDR3 runs from the conserved cysteine through the conserved F or W. D genes are given only for firm matches. Size values are once, few and many counts, or a class for expanded clones, and some rows have none.

D: -
size: many
V: TRBV29-1
J: TRBJ2-4
CDR3: CSVSTVYWTKNIQYF
DNA: TGCAGCGTTTCGACAGTCTACTGGACCAAAAACATTCAGTACTTC

D: -
size: -
V: TRBV27
J: TRBJ2-7
CDR3: CASRRDMGYEQYF
DNA: TGTGCCAGCAGAAGGGACATGGGGTACGAGCAGTACTTC

D: -
size: many
V: TRBV7-2
J: TRBJ1-2
CDR3: CASSLEGGLGYGYTF
DNA: TGTGCCAGCAGCTTAGAGGGGGGGCTTGGCTATGGCTACACCTTC

D: TRBD1
size: -
V: TRBV7-6
J: TRBJ1-2
CDR3: CASSQLNMDRATNYGYTF
DNA: TGTGCCAGCAGTCAATTAAATATGGACAGGGCGACTAACTATGGCTACACCTTC

D: TRBD2
size: -
V: TRBV6-1
J: TRBJ2-3
CDR3: CASSQLAVGADTQYF
DNA: TGTGCCAGCAGTCAACTAGCGGTTGGCGCGGATACGCAGTATTTT

D: -
size: -
V: TRBV10-3
J: TRBJ2-5
CDR3: CAIRLAAQETQYF
DNA: TGTGCCATCAGGCTAGCAGCCCAAGAGACCCAGTACTTC

D: -
size: many
V: TRBV29-1
J: TRBJ2-5
CDR3: CSVENNTGETQYF
DNA: TGCAGCGTTGAAAACAACACCGGGGAGACCCAGTACTTC

D: TRBD2
size: -
V: TRBV4-2
J: TRBJ2-2
CDR3: CASSRAAGGTNTGELFF
DNA: TGTGCCAGCAGCCGCGCCGCGGGGGGGACGAACACCGGGGAGCTGTTTTTT

D: -
size: many
V: TRBV20-1
J: TRBJ2-7
CDR3: CSAVSSYEQYF
DNA: TGCAGTGCTGTAAGCTCCTACGAGCAGTACTTC

D: TRBD2
size: many
V: TRBV5-1
J: TRBJ2-1
CDR3: CASSLGLPSSYNEQFF
DNA: TGCGCCAGCAGCCTGGGACTACCGAGCTCCTACAATGAGCAGTTCTTC

D: TRBD1
size: many
V: TRBV5-1
J: TRBJ2-5
CDR3: CASSWGQEQETQYF
DNA: TGCGCCAGCAGCTGGGGACAGGAGCAAGAGACCCAGTACTTC

D: -
size: -
V: TRBV5-6
J: TRBJ2-7
CDR3: CASSLASGTALDHYNYEQYF
DNA: TGTGCCAGCAGCCTTGCCTCCGGGACCGCCTTGGACCACTACAACTACGAGCAGTACTTC

D: TRBD2
size: few
V: TRBV7-7
J: TRBJ2-5
CDR3: CASSLGTSEGETQYF
DNA: TGTGCTAGCAGCTTAGGAACTAGCGAAGGGGAGACCCAGTACTTC

D: -
size: few
V: TRBV19
J: TRBJ2-1
CDR3: CASSSFRDSSLDEQFF
DNA: TGTGCCAGTAGTAGCTTTCGGGACTCCTCTTTGGATGAGCAGTTCTTC

D: TRBD1
size: few
V: TRBV7-2
J: TRBJ2-3
CDR3: CASSFTGVDTQYF
DNA: TGTGCCAGCAGCTTTACAGGGGTCGATACGCAGTATTTT

D: -
size: -
V: TRBV5-1
J: TRBJ2-2
CDR3: CASSLADSANTGELFF
DNA: TGCGCCAGCAGCTTGGCGGACTCCGCGAACACCGGGGAGCTGTTTTTT

D: -
size: few
V: TRBV7-9
J: TRBJ1-2
CDR3: CASSFGAYGYTF
DNA: TGTGCCAGCAGCTTTGGAGCGTATGGCTACACCTTC

D: TRBD2
size: -
V: TRBV6-2/TRBV6-3
J: TRBJ2-1
CDR3: CASSSFGAGIKYNEQFF
DNA: TGTGCCAGCAGTTCCTTCGGAGCGGGGATTAAATACAATGAGCAGTTCTTC

D: -
size: -
V: TRBV5-6
J: TRBJ2-2
CDR3: CASSPGVLNSGELFF
DNA: TGTGCCAGCAGCCCCGGGGTCCTGAACTCCGGGGAGCTGTTTTTT

D: TRBD2
size: few
V: TRBV7-9
J: TRBJ2-3
CDR3: CASSLVTSGGTDTQYF
DNA: TGTGCCAGCAGCTTAGTGACTAGCGGTGGCACAGATACGCAGTATTTT

D: TRBD2
size: -
V: TRBV7-3
J: TRBJ2-4
CDR3: CASSLFGGSGNIQYF
DNA: TGTGCCAGCAGCTTATTCGGCGGGAGCGGAAACATTCAGTACTTC

D: -
size: -
V: TRBV4-2
J: TRBJ1-5
CDR3: CASSQGSYGNQPQHF
DNA: TGTGCCAGCAGCCAAGGCAGTTATGGTAATCAGCCCCAGCATTTT

D: TRBD2
size: few
V: TRBV12-3/TRBV12-4
J: TRBJ2-5
CDR3: CASSLIEGLAGKTQYF
DNA: TGTGCCAGCAGTTTAATTGAGGGGCTAGCGGGGAAGACCCAGTACTTC

D: -
size: -
V: TRBV5-6
J: TRBJ2-7
CDR3: CASSLKSIHGEQYF
DNA: TGTGCCAGCAGCTTGAAGTCGATTCACGGGGAGCAGTACTTC

D: TRBD2
size: few
V: TRBV5-1
J: TRBJ2-3
CDR3: CASSLEGVRGVTRLFHSSTDTQYF
DNA: TGCGCCAGCAGCTTGGAAGGAGTGCGGGGGGTAACCCGTCTCTTTCACTCTAGCACAGATACGCAGTATTTT

D: -
size: -
V: TRBV18
J: TRBJ2-2
CDR3: CASSPGSRFTGELFF
DNA: TGTGCCAGCTCACCAGGAAGCAGATTCACCGGGGAGCTGTTTTTT

D: -
size: few
V: TRBV20-1
J: TRBJ2-7
CDR3: CSANKGSPLYSYEQYF
DNA: TGCAGTGCCAATAAGGGTAGTCCCCTCTACTCCTACGAGCAGTACTTC

D: TRBD2
size: many
V: TRBV5-4
J: TRBJ2-1
CDR3: CASSVDLAGVKNEQFF
DNA: TGTGCCAGCAGCGTCGATCTAGCGGGAGTAAAGAATGAGCAGTTCTTC

D: -
size: many
V: TRBV15
J: TRBJ1-2
CDR3: CATSTRTAYGYTF
DNA: TGTGCCACCAGCACCCGGACGGCCTATGGCTACACCTTC

D: -
size: few
V: TRBV5-8
J: TRBJ2-5
CDR3: CASSPLRRETQYF
DNA: TGTGCCAGCAGCCCATTAAGGAGGGAGACCCAGTACTTC

D: -
size: many
V: TRBV20-1
J: TRBJ2-3
CDR3: CSASSSTDTQYF
DNA: TGCAGTGCCAGCTCCAGTACAGATACGCAGTATTTT

D: TRBD2
size: -
V: TRBV20-1
J: TRBJ2-5
CDR3: CSVWRASGRQTQYF
DNA: TGCAGTGTTTGGAGGGCTAGCGGGAGACAGACCCAGTACTTC

D: TRBD1
size: many
V: TRBV23-1
J: TRBJ2-7
CDR3: CASSHGTGVCEQCF
DNA: TGCGCCAGCAGTCACGGGACAGGGGTCTGCGAGCAGTGCTTC

D: TRBD2
size: many
V: TRBV7-9
J: TRBJ2-5
CDR3: CASSPSGTEETQYF
DNA: TGTGCCAGCAGCCCTAGCGGGACTGAAGAGACCCAGTACTTC

D: TRBD2
size: few
V: TRBV19
J: TRBJ2-5
CDR3: CASSGVLAGSQETQYF
DNA: TGTGCCAGTAGTGGGGTCCTAGCGGGAAGCCAAGAGACCCAGTACTTC

D: TRBD1
size: many
V: TRBV7-6
J: TRBJ1-3
CDR3: CASSPYRGSGNTIYF
DNA: TGTGCCAGCAGCCCGTACAGGGGCTCTGGAAACACCATATATTTT

D: TRBD2
size: -
V: TRBV20-1
J: TRBJ2-3
CDR3: CSAQRGLSTDTQYF
DNA: TGCAGTGCGCAGCGGGGGCTTAGCACAGATACGCAGTATTTT

D: TRBD1
size: many
V: TRBV7-2
J: TRBJ2-5
CDR3: CASSSRTGGSLETQYF
DNA: TGTGCCAGCAGCTCCCGGACAGGGGGGTCCCTAGAGACCCAGTACTTC

D: TRBD2
size: -
V: TRBV9
J: TRBJ2-1
CDR3: CASATGTSRINEQFF
DNA: TGTGCCAGCGCAACCGGGACTAGCCGAATCAATGAGCAGTTCTTC

D: -
size: -
V: TRBV30
J: TRBJ2-1
CDR3: CAWSVAPGSYNEQFF
DNA: TGTGCCTGGAGTGTGGCTCCGGGATCCTACAATGAGCAGTTCTTC

D: -
size: -
V: TRBV5-5
J: TRBJ2-5
CDR3: CASSLDSRQETQYF
DNA: TGTGCCAGCAGCTTGGACAGTCGACAAGAGACCCAGTACTTC